This T cell receptor beta chain was sequenced in a study of CD8+ T cells in alopecia areata. RNA extraction and reverse transcription yielded cDNA as sequencing template. This table comes from immunoSEQ multiplex PCR, and its TCRdb copy is limited to in-frame clones, with some not included. The data contain 140,000 to 150,000 clones, more than 55% of them seen just once; the ten biggest clones take up 35% to 40%. From germline, CDR1 is SQVTM and CDR2 ANQGSEA. The CDR3 extends over 11 amino acids. The V and J ends lost 5 bases and 9 bases, in that order; junction bases with no gene match: 2. The sequence derives from a human donor in good health. The V gene is TRBV29-1, the J gene TRBJ2-1, with 9 bases identical to TRBD1. Input material: CD8+ T cells sorted from blood. The CDR3 loop reads CSVIQGAEQFF. CDR3 nucleotide sequence: TGCAGCGTTATACAGGGGGCTGAGCAGTTCTTC.